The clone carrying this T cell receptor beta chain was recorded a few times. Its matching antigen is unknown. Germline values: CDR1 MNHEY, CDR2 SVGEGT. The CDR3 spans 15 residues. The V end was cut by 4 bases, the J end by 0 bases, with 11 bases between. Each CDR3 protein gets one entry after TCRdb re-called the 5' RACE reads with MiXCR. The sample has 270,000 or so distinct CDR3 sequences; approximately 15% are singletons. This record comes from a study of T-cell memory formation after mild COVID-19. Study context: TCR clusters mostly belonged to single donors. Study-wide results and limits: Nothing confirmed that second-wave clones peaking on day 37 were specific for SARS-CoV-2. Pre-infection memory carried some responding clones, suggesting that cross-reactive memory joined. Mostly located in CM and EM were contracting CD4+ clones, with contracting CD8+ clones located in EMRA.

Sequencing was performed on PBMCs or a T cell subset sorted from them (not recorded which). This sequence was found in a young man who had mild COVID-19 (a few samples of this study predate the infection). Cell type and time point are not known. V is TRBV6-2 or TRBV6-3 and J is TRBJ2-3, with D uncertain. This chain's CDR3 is CASSLRTVSTDTQYF. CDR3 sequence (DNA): TGTGCCAGCAGTTTGAGGACGGTGAGCACAGATACGCAGTATTTT.